These T cell receptor beta chains were read from a single sample in a study of blood T cell repertoires in COVID-19. The assay was immunoSEQ multiplex PCR, and TCRdb's table has in-frame clones only and misses some. The sample consists of some 73,000 clones, approximately 83% of them appearing once. The specimen was peripheral blood. These receptors all come from a human donor in a cohort sampled during active COVID-19. Each CDR3 is given with its conserved first and last residue. Fields, in order: J gene, V gene, CDR3 protein.

TRBJ2-5	TRBV7-3	CASSLRPGGLGETQYF
TRBJ1-1	TRBV6-5	CASMGGSGTEAFF
TRBJ1-3	TRBV6-1	CASSEAGDSLLTGNTIYF
TRBJ1-2	TRBV3-1/TRBV3-2	CASSQEVRGGYGYTF
TRBJ2-3	TRBV25-1	CVSGGDSTDTQYF
TRBJ2-5	TRBV5-5	CASSLVRVEETQYF
TRBJ1-5	TRBV5-6	CASSFWGHQPQHF
TRBJ2-1	TRBV18	CASSPGLDVNEQFF
TRBJ1-3	TRBV6-5	CASTAGEYSGNTIYF
TRBJ2-3	TRBV9	CASSVEAAQDTQYF
TRBJ2-3	TRBV2	CASSQRSTDTQYF
TRBJ2-5	TRBV4-3	CASSQELTGKGETQYF
TRBJ2-5	TRBV28	CASQGQTETQYF
TRBJ1-1	TRBV29-1	CSVDQGARNTEAFF
TRBJ2-7	TRBV2	CASSELRDSYEQYF
TRBJ1-1	TRBV7-9	CASSLVNTEAFF
TRBJ2-1	TRBV14	CASSRSSSGGIYNEQFF
TRBJ2-7	TRBV5-1	CASSSGQPGHYEQYF
TRBJ1-4	TRBV15	CATSRRRQGGIEKLFF
TRBJ1-2	TRBV2	CASSTQGNSNYGYTF
TRBJ2-3	TRBV13	CASSFTSYSTDTQYF
TRBJ1-4	TRBV6-5	CASSYVRGKLFF
TRBJ2-3	TRBV15	CATSRARGGGTDTQYF
TRBJ1-1	TRBV6-1	CASSEQPGTVRQGNTEAFF
TRBJ1-2	TRBV28	CASSQGAVPGYTF
TRBJ1-2	TRBV5-6	CASSRDSLDYGYTF